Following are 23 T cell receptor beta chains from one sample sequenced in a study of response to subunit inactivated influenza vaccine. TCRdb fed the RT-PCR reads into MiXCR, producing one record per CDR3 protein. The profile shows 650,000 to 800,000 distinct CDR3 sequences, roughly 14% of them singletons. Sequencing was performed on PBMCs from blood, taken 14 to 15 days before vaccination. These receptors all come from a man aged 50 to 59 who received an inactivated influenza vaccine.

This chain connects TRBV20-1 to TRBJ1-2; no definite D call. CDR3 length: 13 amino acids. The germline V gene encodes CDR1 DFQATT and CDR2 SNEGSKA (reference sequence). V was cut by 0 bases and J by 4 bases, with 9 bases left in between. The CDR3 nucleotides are TGCAGTGCTAGAGATATCACGTTCTATGGCTACACCTTC. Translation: CSARDITFYGYTF.

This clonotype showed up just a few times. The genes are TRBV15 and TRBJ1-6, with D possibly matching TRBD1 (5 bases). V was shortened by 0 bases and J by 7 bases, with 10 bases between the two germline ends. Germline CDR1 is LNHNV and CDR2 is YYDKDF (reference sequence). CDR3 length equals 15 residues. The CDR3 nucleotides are TGTGCCACCAGCAGAGATGGGGGGGGGAATTCACCCCTCCACTTT. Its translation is CATSRDGGGNSPLHF.

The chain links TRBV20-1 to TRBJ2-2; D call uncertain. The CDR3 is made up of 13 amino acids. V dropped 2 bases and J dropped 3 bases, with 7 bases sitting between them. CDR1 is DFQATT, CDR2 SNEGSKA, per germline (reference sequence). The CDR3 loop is CSARKGYTGELFF. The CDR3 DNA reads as TGCAGTGCTAGAAAGGGTTACACCGGGGAGCTGTTTTTT.

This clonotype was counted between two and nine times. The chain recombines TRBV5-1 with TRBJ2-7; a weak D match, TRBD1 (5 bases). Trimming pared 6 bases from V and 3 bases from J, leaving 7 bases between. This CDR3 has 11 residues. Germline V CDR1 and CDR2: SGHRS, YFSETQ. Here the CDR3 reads CASKDIYEQYF. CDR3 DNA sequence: TGCGCCAGCAAGGACATCTACGAGCAGTACTTC.

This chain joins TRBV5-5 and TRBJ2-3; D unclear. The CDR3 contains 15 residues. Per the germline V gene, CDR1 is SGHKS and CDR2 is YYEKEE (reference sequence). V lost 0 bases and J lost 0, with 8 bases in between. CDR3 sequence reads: CASSLVFKSTDTQYF. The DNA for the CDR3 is TGTGCCAGCAGCTTGGTTTTCAAAAGCACAGATACGCAGTATTTT.

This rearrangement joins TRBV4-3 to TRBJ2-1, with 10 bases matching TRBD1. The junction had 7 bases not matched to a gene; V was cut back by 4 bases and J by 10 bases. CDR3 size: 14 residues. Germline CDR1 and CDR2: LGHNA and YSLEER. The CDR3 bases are TGCGCCAGCAGCCGGACAGGGGGGTATTTGGAGCAGTTCTTC. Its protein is CASSRTGGYLEQFF.

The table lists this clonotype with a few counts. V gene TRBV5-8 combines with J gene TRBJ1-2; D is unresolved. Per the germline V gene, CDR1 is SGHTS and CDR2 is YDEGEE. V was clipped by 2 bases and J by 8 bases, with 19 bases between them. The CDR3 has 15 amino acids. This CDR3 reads CASSFRQKVLRGYTF. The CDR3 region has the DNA TGTGCCAGCAGCTTCAGGCAGAAGGTCCTAAGGGGCTACACCTTC.

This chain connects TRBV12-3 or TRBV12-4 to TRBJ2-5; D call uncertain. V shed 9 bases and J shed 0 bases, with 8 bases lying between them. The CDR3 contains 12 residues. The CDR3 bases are TGTGCCAGTAGACGGTACCAAGAGACCCAGTACTTC. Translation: CASRRYQETQYF.

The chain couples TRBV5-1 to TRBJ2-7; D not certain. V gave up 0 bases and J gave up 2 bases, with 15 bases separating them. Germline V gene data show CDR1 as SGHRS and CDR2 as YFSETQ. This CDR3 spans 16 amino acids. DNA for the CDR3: TGCGCCAGCAGCTTGGTGGCCTTAAATCAAGCCTACGAGCAGTACTTC. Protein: CASSLVALNQAYEQYF.

CDR3 region: CASSETGTSGGYGELFF. CDR3 nucleotides: TGTGCCAGCAGTGAGACCGGGACTAGCGGGGGTTACGGGGAGCTGTTTTTT. The V and J genes are TRBV6-1 and TRBJ2-2; TRBD2 aligns across 14 bases. The CDR3 is 17 amino acids. The junction had 7 bases not matched to a gene; V was cut back by 3 bases and J by 7 bases. Germline lookup yields CDR1 MNHNS and CDR2 SASEGT.

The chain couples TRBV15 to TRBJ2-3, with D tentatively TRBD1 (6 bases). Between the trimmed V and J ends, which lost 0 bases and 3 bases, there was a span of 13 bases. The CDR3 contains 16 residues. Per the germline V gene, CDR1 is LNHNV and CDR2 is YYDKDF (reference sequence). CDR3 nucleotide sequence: TGTGCCACCAGCAGAGATTCGCTGGGGGCGACAGATACGCAGTATTTT. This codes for CATSRDSLGATDTQYF. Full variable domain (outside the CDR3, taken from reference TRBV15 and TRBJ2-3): DAMVIQNPRYQVTQFGKPVTLSCSQTLNHNVMYWYQQKSSQAPKLLFHYYDKDFNNEADTPDNFQSRRPNTSFCFLDIRSPGLGDTAMYLCATSRDSLGATDTQYFGPGTRLTVL.

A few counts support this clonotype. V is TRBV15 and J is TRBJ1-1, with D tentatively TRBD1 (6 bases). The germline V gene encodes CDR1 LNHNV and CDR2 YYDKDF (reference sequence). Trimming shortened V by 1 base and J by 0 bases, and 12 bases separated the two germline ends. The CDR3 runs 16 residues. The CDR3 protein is CATSRVPGQLNTEAFF. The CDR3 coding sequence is TGTGCCACCAGCAGAGTGCCGGGACAACTGAACACTGAAGCTTTCTTT.

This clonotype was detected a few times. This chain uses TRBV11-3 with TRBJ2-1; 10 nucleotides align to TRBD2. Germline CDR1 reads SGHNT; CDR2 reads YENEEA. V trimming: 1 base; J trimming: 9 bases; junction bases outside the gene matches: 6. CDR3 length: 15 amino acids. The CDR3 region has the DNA TGTGCCAGCAGCTTAGGTAGCGGGGGGTTGGTTGAGCAGTTCTTC. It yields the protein CASSLGSGGLVEQFF.

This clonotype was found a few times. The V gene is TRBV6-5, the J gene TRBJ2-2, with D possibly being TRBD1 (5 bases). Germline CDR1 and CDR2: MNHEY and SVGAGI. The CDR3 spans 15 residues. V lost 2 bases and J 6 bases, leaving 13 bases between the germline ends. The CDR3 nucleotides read TGTGCCAGCAGTTACACAGGCGTGGAAGCCGGGGAGCTGTTTTTT. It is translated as CASSYTGVEAGELFF.

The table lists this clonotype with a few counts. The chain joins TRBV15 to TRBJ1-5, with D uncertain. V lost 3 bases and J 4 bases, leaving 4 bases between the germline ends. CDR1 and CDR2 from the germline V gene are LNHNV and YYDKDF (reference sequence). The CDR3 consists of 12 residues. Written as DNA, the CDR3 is TGTGCCACCAGCAGCGATAATCAGCCCCAGCATTTT. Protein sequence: CATSSDNQPQHF.

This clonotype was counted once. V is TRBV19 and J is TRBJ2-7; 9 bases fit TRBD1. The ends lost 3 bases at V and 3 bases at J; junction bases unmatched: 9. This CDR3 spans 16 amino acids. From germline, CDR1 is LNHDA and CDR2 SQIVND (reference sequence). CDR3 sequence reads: CASSIPGTGSLYEQYF. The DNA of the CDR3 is TGTGCCAGTAGTATTCCCGGGACAGGGTCCCTCTACGAGCAGTACTTC.

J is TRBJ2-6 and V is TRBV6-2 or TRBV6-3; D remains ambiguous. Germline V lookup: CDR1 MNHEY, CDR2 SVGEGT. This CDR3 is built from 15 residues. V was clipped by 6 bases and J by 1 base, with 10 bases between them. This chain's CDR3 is CASSKIRSGANVLTF. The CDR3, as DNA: TGTGCCAGCAGCAAGATTAGGTCTGGGGCCAACGTCCTGACTTTC.

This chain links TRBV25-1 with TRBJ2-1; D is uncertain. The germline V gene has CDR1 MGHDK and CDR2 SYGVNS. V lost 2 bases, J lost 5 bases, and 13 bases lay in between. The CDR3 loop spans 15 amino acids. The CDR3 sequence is CASSEPGIGHNEQFF. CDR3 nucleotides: TGTGCCAGCAGTGAACCTGGGATAGGGCACAATGAGCAGTTCTTC.

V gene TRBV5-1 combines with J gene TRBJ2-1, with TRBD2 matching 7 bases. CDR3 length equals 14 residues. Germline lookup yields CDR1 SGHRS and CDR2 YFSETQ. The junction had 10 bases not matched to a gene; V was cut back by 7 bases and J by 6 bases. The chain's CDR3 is CASGSGGLSNEQFF. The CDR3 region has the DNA TGCGCCAGCGGGTCGGGAGGTTTAAGCAATGAGCAGTTCTTC.

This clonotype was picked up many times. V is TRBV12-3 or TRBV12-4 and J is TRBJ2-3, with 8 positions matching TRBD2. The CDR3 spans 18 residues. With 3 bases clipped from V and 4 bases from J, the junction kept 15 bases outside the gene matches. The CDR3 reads CASSLVSPLAGWADTQYF. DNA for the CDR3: TGTGCCAGCAGTTTGGTGTCCCCCTTAGCGGGATGGGCAGATACGCAGTATTTT.

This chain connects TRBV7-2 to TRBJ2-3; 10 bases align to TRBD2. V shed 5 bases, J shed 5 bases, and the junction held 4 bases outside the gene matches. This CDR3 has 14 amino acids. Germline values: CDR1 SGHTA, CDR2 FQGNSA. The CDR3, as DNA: TGTGCCAGCAGCCACGGACTAGCGGAAGATACGCAGTATTTT. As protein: CASSHGLAEDTQYF.

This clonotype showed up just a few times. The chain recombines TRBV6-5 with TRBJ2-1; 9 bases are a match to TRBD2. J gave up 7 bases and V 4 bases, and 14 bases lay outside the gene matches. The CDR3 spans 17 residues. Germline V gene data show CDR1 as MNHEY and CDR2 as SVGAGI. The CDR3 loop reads CASSFLSAGGRGNEQFF. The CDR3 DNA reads TGTGCCAGCAGTTTCTTGTCGGCGGGAGGGAGGGGGAATGAGCAGTTCTTC.

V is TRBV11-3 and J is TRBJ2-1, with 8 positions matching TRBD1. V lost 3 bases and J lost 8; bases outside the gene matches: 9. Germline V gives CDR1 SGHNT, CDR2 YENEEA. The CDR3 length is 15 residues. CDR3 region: CASSFRGQGSDEQFF. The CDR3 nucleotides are TGTGCCAGCAGCTTTCGAGGACAGGGAAGCGATGAGCAGTTCTTC.